The T cell receptor beta chain described here comes from a study of identical twins. Notes on the study in general: Out-of-frame alpha sequences common to twins exhibited an excess of low generation probability. Conclusions relied on cross-sectional statistical analysis, not following the same donors.

Germline V CDR1 and CDR2: LGHNA, YNFKEQ. The CDR3 runs 15 residues. Germline trimming cut 2 bases from V and 7 bases from J; bases unmatched to any gene: 4. This clonotype was seen repeatedly, ten times or more. The antigen is unknown. Through template switching, a universal primer site was introduced, and the cDNA contained unique molecular identifiers. TCRdb independently ran MiXCR on the 5' RACE reads; one entry per CDR3 protein. The sample shows 200,000 to 300,000 distinct CDR3 sequences, approximately 10% of them seen only once. Healthy Caucasians supplied all donations. J is TRBJ2-2 and V is TRBV4-2, with 10 bases aligning to TRBD1. What was sequenced was memory T cells sorted from blood. This TCR was sampled from a man between 45 and 60 years old in good health. The CDR3 sequence is CASSQPGQGIGELFF. The CDR3 DNA reads TGTGCCAGCAGCCAACCGGGACAGGGGATCGGGGAGCTGTTTTTT.